These 22 T cell receptor beta chains were sequenced from one sample in a study of identical twins. One entry per CDR3 protein results from TCRdb running MiXCR on the 5' RACE reads. The sample lists around 1.7 million distinct CDR3 sequences, about 30% occurring once. Sequencing was performed on cord blood. Every receptor here comes from a newborn girl in good health.

The chain carries TRBV27 and TRBJ1-4; the D gene is possibly TRBD1 (5 bases). Trimming pared 0 bases from V and 8 bases from J, leaving 13 bases between. Germline CDR1 and CDR2: MNHEY and SMNVEV (reference sequence). The CDR3 totals 15 residues. CDR3 loop: CASSLSGAPREKLFF. The CDR3 region has the DNA TGTGCCAGCAGTTTATCCGGGGCACCAAGGGAAAAACTGTTTTTT. The full variable domain, with the rest looked up from reference TRBV27 and TRBJ1-4, is EAQVTQNPRYLITVTGKKLTVTCSQNMNHEYMSWYRQDPGLGLRQIYYSMNVEVTDKGDVPEGYKVSRKEKRNFPLILESPSPNQTSLYFCASSLSGAPREKLFFGSGTQLSVL.

As regards this clonotype: This sequence may be a read error, since a much larger clone differs from it by one base. CDR3 nucleotides: TGTGCCAGCAGTTACTCGAGACGGAACACTGAAGCTTTCTTT. Encoded protein: CASSYSRRNTEAFF. V is TRBV6-5 and J is TRBJ1-1; D not certain. The CDR3 covers 14 residues. Deletions cut 0 bases from V and 1 base from J, with 6 bases between. Germline loops: CDR1 MNHEY, CDR2 SVGAGI.

This clonotype showed up just a few times. The chain joins TRBV6-6 to TRBJ2-3; TRBD2 agrees at 7 bases. The V and J ends lost 10 bases and 1 base, in that order; junction bases with no gene match: 5. The CDR3 length is 13 residues. Germline V lookup: CDR1 MNHNY, CDR2 SVGAGI (reference sequence). The CDR3 nucleotides read TGTGCCATAAACCGGGGGGGCACAGATACGCAGTATTTT. Encoded protein: CAINRGGTDTQYF.

This clonotype was seen only a few times. The CDR3 DNA sequence: TGTGCCAGCAGCCCGGGAATAGCGGGGGAGCCAGATACGCAGTATTTT. Translation gives CASSPGIAGEPDTQYF. The V and J genes are TRBV11-1 and TRBJ2-3; 9 positions agree with TRBD2. V lost 5 bases, J lost 4 bases, and 10 bases stayed unmatched. Germline assignment: CDR1 SGHAT and CDR2 FQDESV (reference sequence). This CDR3 region has 16 residues.

The rearrangement links TRBV6-6 to TRBJ2-1; TRBD2 agrees at 10 bases. CDR1 is MNHNY and CDR2 is SVGAGI in the germline V gene (reference sequence). V lost 2 bases, J lost 8 bases, and 6 bases stayed unmatched. CDR3 size: 15 residues. CDR3 sequence: CASSYLAGVGYEQFF. The CDR3 nucleotides are TGTGCCAGCAGTTACCTAGCGGGAGTAGGCTATGAGCAGTTCTTC.

The chain carries TRBV6-1 and TRBJ1-2; TRBD1 agrees at 7 bases. The germline V gene has CDR1 MNHNS and CDR2 SASEGT. The CDR3 sequence is 13 residues long. V gave up 6 bases and J gave up 8 bases; unmatched junction bases: 9. DNA of the CDR3: TGTGCCAGCAGCCTAGACAGGGTAGAGGGCTACACCTTC. It is translated as CASSLDRVEGYTF.

This chain connects TRBV15 to TRBJ1-4; D unresolved. The CDR3 runs to 16 residues. The V end was cut by 0 bases, the J end by 0 bases, with 8 bases between. CDR1 is LNHNV, CDR2 YYDKDF, per germline (reference sequence). The CDR3 loop is CATSRDSGTTNEKLFF. CDR3 in DNA: TGTGCCACCAGCAGAGATTCGGGCACAACTAATGAAAAACTGTTTTTT.

This clonotype was seen a few times. The V call is TRBV18, the J call TRBJ1-4; a weak D match, TRBD1 (5 bases). Germline lookup yields CDR1 KGHSH and CDR2 LQKENI. This CDR3 comprises 14 residues. Trimming stripped 3 bases from V and 3 bases from J, with 8 bases between. CDR3 sequence: CASSPTAPNEKLFF. CDR3 coding DNA: TGTGCCAGCTCACCGACAGCTCCTAATGAAAAACTGTTTTTT. The complete variable domain, with remaining parts taken from reference TRBV18 and TRBJ1-4, reads NAGVMQNPRHLVRRRGQEARLRCSPMKGHSHVYWYRQLPEEGLKFMVYLQKENIIDESGMPKERFSAEFPKEGPSILRIQQVVRGDSAAYFCASSPTAPNEKLFFGSGTQLSVL.

V is TRBV12-3 or TRBV12-4 and J is TRBJ2-3; 9 bases are shared with TRBD2. V was pared by 3 bases and J by 6 bases, with 13 bases of the junction left unmatched. The CDR3 consists of 17 residues. For the CDR3, the DNA is TGTGCCAGCAGTTTCTATGGACTAGCGCCCCTCCAGGATACGCAGTATTTT. It translates to CASSFYGLAPLQDTQYF.

This clonotype was found a few times. This chain uses TRBV20-1 with TRBJ1-1, with D perhaps TRBD1 (6 bases). V lost 5 bases to trimming and J lost 4 bases, with 17 bases between them. The CDR3 is 14 amino acids. The germline V gene has CDR1 DFQATT and CDR2 SNEGSKA (reference sequence). CDR3: CSAGQQGRGTEAFF. The CDR3 DNA follows: TGCAGTGCTGGCCAACAGGGAAGGGGCACTGAAGCTTTCTTT.

The rearrangement uses TRBV20-1 and TRBJ1-4; 7 bases agree with TRBD1. Germline CDR1 DFQATT, CDR2 SNEGSKA (reference sequence). J was trimmed by 7 bases and V by 5 bases; bases with no gene match: 7. There are 13 residues in the CDR3. The CDR3: CSALDRVGEKLFF. DNA of the CDR3: TGCAGTGCTTTAGACAGGGTGGGTGAAAAACTGTTTTTT.

This clonotype was counted only a few times. Germline and junction disagree at one end, which may indicate a read error. The chain is built from TRBV11-2 and TRBJ1-2, with D unresolved. Germline assignment: CDR1 SGHAT and CDR2 FQNNGV. The CDR3 totals 14 residues. The DNA of the CDR3 is TGTGCCAGCACCTTACTGGCCACTAACTATGGCTACACCTTC. This encodes CASTLLATNYGYTF.

To note about this clonotype: Compared with germline, one end of the junction differs, possibly owing to a read error. V is TRBV6-1 and J is TRBJ2-1; 13 nucleotides agree with TRBD2. Germline values: CDR1 MNHNS, CDR2 SASEGT. The CDR3 contains 16 residues. Here the CDR3 reads CASSRFTSGGAHEQLF. The CDR3 DNA reads as TGTGCCAGCAGTCGCTTCACTAGCGGGGGGGCACATGAGCAGCTCTTC.

This CDR3 is CSLLAGYEQYF. CDR3 DNA sequence: TGCAGTTTACTAGCGGGCTACGAGCAGTACTTC. The chain joins TRBV20-1 to TRBJ2-7, with TRBD2 identical over 9 bases. With 8 bases clipped from V and 3 bases from J, the junction kept 2 bases outside the gene matches. Germline V gene lookup returns CDR1 DFQATT and CDR2 SNEGSKA (reference sequence). CDR3 size: 11 residues.

The CDR3 sequence is CASSQPGEEANSPLHF. For the CDR3, the DNA is TGTGCCAGCAGCCAACCAGGGGAGGAAGCTAATTCACCCCTCCACTTT. This chain joins TRBV3-1 and TRBJ1-6; D is perhaps TRBD1 (6 bases). CDR3 length equals 16 residues. Germline V gives CDR1 LGHDT, CDR2 YNNKEL (reference sequence). The germline V and J ends were trimmed by 2 bases and 6 bases, with 14 bases remaining between them.

This chain links TRBV29-1 with TRBJ1-5, with 8 bases matching TRBD1. Unmatched junction bases numbered 7, after V lost 5 bases and J lost 4 bases. This CDR3 comprises 14 residues. In germline, CDR1 is SQVTM, CDR2 ANQGSEA. CDR3 loop: CSVLGQGGNQPQHF. Written as DNA, the CDR3 is TGCAGCGTTCTCGGACAGGGTGGGAATCAGCCCCAGCATTTT.

The V and J genes are TRBV6-6 and TRBJ1-5; D is possibly TRBD1 (6 bases). Trimming shortened V by 8 bases and J by 2 bases, and 10 bases separated the two germline ends. This CDR3 has 13 residues. The germline V gene has CDR1 MNHNY and CDR2 SVGAGI (reference sequence). Here the CDR3 reads CASVQGGNQPQHF. CDR3 bases: TGTGCCAGCGTACAGGGTGGCAATCAGCCCCAGCATTTT.

This clonotype was found a few times. The chain combines TRBV28 with TRBJ2-7, with D tentatively TRBD2 (6 bases). CDR3 size: 16 residues. Trimming cost V 4 bases and J 4 bases, with 20 bases left between them. Germline V gives CDR1 MDHEN, CDR2 SYDVKM. This chain's CDR3 is CASSYPLDGSVYEQYF. The CDR3 coding sequence is TGTGCCAGCAGTTACCCCCTTGACGGGAGCGTTTACGAGCAGTACTTC.

This clonotype was recorded a few times. The chain recombines TRBV10-3 with TRBJ1-2; 7 positions agree with TRBD1. The ends lost 6 bases at V and 7 bases at J; junction bases unmatched: 14. Germline V lookup: CDR1 ENHRY, CDR2 SYGVKD. CDR3 length: 15 amino acids. DNA of the CDR3: TGTGCCATCAGCAGTAGCGACACAGGGGAAGGTGGCTACACCTTC. Translation: CAISSSDTGEGGYTF.

In this sample, this clonotype turned up a few times. CDR3 loop: CASSYGTENYGYTF. CDR3 in DNA: TGTGCCAGCAGCTACGGGACGGAGAACTATGGCTACACCTTC. The chain uses TRBV4-2 and TRBJ1-2; D is perhaps TRBD1 (5 bases). CDR1 and CDR2 (germline): LGHNA, YNFKEQ. The CDR3 contains 14 residues. V shed 5 bases and J shed 2 bases, with 12 bases lying between them.

CDR3 sequence (DNA): TGTGCCAGCACTCAGCGGGAGGGGTCCTACAATGAGCAGTTCTTC. Translated: CASTQREGSYNEQFF. The V gene is TRBV7-9, the J gene TRBJ2-1; 10 nucleotides agree with TRBD2. In germline, CDR1 is SEHNR, CDR2 FQNEAQ (reference sequence). There are 15 residues in the CDR3. The V segment lost 7 bases and the J segment 1 base; nucleotides outside the gene matches: 4.

Only a few counts were recorded for this clonotype. The rearrangement uses TRBV6-1 and TRBJ1-4; D is unclear. The length of the CDR3 is 14 residues. From germline, CDR1 is MNHNS and CDR2 SASEGT. V lost 5 bases and J 7 bases, leaving 14 bases between the germline ends. CDR3 protein: CASSQVVSGEKLFF. The CDR3 DNA sequence: TGTGCCAGCAGTCAAGTCGTAAGTGGTGAAAAACTGTTTTTT.